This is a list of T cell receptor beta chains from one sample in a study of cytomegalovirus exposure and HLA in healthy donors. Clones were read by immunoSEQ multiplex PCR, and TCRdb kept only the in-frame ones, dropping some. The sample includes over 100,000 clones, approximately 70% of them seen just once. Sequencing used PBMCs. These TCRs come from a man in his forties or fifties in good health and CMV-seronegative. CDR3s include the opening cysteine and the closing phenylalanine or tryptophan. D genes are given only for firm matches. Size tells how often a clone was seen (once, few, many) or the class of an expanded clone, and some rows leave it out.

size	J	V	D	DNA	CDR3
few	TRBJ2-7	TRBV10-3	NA	TGTGCCATCAGTGAGGTGAGGTGGTCCGAGCAGTACTTC	CAISEVRWSEQYF
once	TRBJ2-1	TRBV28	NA	TGTGCCAGCAATTCTCGGTTTGAGCAGTTCTTC	CASNSRFEQFF
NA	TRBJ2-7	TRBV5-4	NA	TGTGCCAGCAGCCCCGGGGGGGCAGGGGGCTACGAGCAGTACTTC	CASSPGGAGGYEQYF
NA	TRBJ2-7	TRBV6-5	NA	TGTGCCAGCACGGCAGGGCTCGTTGGCTCCTACGAGCAGTACTTC	CASTAGLVGSYEQYF
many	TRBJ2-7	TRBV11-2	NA	TGTGCCAGCAGCTTAATACAGGGCCACGAGCAGTACTTC	CASSLIQGHEQYF
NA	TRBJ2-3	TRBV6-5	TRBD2	TGTGCCAGCAGTTCACCGAGCGGGGGTACAGATACGCAGTATTTT	CASSSPSGGTDTQYF
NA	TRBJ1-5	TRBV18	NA	TGTGCCAGCTCACCTGGAGATAGCAATCAGCCCCAGCATTTT	CASSPGDSNQPQHF
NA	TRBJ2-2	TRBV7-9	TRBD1	TGTGCCAGCAGCTCAAACAGGGGCCTCACCGGGGAGCTGTTTTTT	CASSSNRGLTGELFF
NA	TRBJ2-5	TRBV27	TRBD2	TGTGCCAGCAGCGAAGCCGGGGGGGCCAAGAAAGAGACCCAGTACTTC	CASSEAGGAKKETQYF
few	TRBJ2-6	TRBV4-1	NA	TGCGCCAGCAGCCAGTCGGGGACTGGGGCCAACGTCCTGACTTTC	CASSQSGTGANVLTF
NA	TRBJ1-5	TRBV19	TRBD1	TGTGCCAGTATGACCTTTCTAGCGGCAGGGGGCCAGCCCCAGCATTTT	CASMTFLAAGGQPQHF
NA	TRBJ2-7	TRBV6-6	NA	TGCGCCAGCAGTTCCTCTAGCCAGGGAAACACCTACGAGCAGTACTTC	CASSSSSQGNTYEQYF
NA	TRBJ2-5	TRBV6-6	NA	TGTGCCAGCAAAACAGGGTTGGCCCAGTACTTC	CASKTGLAQYF
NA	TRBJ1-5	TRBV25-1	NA	TGTGCCAGCAGTGAATACCAGGGCGGTAAGCCCCAGCATTTT	CASSEYQGGKPQHF
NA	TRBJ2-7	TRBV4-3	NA	TGCGCCAGCAGCCAATCGGCGGTCGCCTATTCCTACGAGCAGTACTTC	CASSQSAVAYSYEQYF
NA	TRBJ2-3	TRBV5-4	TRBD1	TGTGCCAGCAGCGGGACGGTGACAGGGGATACGCAGTATTTT	CASSGTVTGDTQYF
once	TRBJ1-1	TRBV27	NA	TGTGCCAGCAGTCCCCGGGGGTGGACTGAAGCTTTCTTT	CASSPRGWTEAFF
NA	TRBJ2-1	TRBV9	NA	TGTGCCAGCAGCGTAGCTAGCGCCAACAATGAGCAGTTCTTC	CASSVASANNEQFF
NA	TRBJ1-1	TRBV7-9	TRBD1	TGTGCCAGCAGCTTGTACAGGGGCTCTGAAGCTTTCTTT	CASSLYRGSEAFF
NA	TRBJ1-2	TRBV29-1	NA	TGCAGCGCCCTATCCGGGAGCCCGATCTATGGCTACACCTTC	CSALSGSPIYGYTF
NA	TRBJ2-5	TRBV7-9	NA	TGTGCCAGCAACGACGGGGGGCGAGAAGAGACCCAGTACTTC	CASNDGGREETQYF
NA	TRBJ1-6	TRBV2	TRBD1	TGTGCCAGCAGCGCCGGGACAGACAATTCACCCCTCCACTTT	CASSAGTDNSPLHF
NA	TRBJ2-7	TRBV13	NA	TGTGCCAGCAGCCCGACGGGGTCACTCGAGCAGTACTTC	CASSPTGSLEQYF
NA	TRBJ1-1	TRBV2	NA	TGTGCCAGCAGGGAAGAGGGGGTCTACGACACTGAAGCTTTCTTT	CASREEGVYDTEAFF
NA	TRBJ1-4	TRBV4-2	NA	TGTGCCAGCGGCCCTTCCGGGGGTACTAATGAAAAACTGTTTTTT	CASGPSGGTNEKLFF
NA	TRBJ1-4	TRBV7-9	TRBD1	TGTGCCAGCAGCCCCGAGGGGGCTACTAATGAAAAACTGTTTTTT	CASSPEGATNEKLFF